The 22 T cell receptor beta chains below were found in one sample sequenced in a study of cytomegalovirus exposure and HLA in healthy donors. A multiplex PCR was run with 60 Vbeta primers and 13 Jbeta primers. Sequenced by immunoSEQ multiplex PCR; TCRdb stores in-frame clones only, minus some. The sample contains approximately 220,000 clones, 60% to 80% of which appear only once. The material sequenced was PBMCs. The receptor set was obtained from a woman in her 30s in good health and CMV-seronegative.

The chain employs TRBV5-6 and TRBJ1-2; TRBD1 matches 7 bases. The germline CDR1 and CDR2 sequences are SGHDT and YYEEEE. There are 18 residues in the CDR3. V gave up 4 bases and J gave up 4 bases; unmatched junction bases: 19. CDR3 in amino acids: CASSPTKPGQQEVYGYTF. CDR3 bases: TGTGCCAGCAGCCCTACAAAGCCGGGACAGCAGGAGGTCTATGGCTACACCTTC. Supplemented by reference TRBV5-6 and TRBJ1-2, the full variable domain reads DAGVTQSPTHLIKTRGQQVTLRCSPKSGHDTVSWYQQALGQGPQFIFQYYEEEERQRGNFPDRFSGHQFPNYSSELNVNALLLGDSALYLCASSPTKPGQQEVYGYTFGSGTRLTVV.

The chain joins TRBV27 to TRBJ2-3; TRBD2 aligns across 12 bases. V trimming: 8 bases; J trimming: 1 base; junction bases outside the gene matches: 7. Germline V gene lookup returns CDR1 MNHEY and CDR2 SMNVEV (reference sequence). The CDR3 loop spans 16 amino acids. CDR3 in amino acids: CASLTSGGTRTDTQYF. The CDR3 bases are TGTGCCAGCCTAACTAGCGGGGGGACGCGCACAGATACGCAGTATTTT.

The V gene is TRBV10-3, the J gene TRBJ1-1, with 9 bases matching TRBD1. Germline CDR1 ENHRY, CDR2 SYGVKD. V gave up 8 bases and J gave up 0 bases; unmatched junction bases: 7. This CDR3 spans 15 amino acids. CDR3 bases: TGTGCCATCCAACCGGGACAGGGTATGAACACTGAAGCTTTCTTT. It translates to CAIQPGQGMNTEAFF.

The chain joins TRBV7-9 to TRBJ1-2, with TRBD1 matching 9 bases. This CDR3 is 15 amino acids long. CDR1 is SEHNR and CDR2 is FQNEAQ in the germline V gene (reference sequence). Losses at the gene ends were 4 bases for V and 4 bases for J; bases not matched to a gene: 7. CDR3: CASSYRDRASYGYTF. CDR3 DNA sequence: TGTGCCAGCAGCTACCGGGACAGGGCTTCCTATGGCTACACCTTC.

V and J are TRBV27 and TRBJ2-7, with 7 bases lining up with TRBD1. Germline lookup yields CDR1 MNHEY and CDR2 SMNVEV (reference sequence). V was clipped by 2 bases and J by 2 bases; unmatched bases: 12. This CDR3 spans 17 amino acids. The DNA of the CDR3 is TGTGCCAGCAGTTTAAATCCGGGACAGTTTAGGGCCTACGAGCAGTACTTC. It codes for CASSLNPGQFRAYEQYF.

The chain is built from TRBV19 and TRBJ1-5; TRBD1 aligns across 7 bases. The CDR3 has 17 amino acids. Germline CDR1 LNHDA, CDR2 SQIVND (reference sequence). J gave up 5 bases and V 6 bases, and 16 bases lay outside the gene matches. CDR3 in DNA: TGTGCCAGTAGACCCCGGTTGGGGACAGCCACCGATCAGCCCCAGCATTTT. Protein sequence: CASRPRLGTATDQPQHF.

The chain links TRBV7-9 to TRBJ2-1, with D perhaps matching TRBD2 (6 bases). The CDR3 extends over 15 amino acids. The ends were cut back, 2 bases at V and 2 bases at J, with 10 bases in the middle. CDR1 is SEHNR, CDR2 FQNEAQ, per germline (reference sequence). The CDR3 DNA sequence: TGTGCCAGCAGCTTACTCGGGGAGGCCTACAATGAGCAGTTCTTC. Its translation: CASSLLGEAYNEQFF.

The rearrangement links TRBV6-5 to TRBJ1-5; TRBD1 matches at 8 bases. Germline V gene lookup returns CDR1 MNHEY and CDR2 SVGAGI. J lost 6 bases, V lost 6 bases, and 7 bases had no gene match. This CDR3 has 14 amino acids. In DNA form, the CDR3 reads TGTGCCAGCAGCGGACAGGGTGGATCTCAGCCCCAGCATTTT. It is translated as CASSGQGGSQPQHF.

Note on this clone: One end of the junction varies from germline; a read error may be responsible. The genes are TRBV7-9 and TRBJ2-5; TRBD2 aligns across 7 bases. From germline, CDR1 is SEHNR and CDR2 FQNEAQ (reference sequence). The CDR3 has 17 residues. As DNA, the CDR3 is TGTGTCAGCAGCCCTAGGGGCTGGCGGGAGCAGGGAGAGACCCAGTACTTC. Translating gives CVSSPRGWREQGETQYF.

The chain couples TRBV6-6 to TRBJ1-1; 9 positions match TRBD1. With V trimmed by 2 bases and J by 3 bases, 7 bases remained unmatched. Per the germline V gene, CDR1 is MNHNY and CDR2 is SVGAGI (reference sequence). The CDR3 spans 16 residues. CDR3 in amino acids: CASSYTQQGADTEAFF. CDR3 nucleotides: TGTGCCAGCAGTTACACCCAACAGGGGGCGGACACTGAAGCTTTCTTT.

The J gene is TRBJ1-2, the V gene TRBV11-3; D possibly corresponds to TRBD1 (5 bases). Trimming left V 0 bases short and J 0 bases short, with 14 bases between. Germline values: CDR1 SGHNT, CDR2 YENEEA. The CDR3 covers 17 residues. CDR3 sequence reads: CASSLDGRGRSNYGYTF. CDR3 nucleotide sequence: TGTGCCAGCAGCTTAGACGGGAGGGGTCGGTCTAACTATGGCTACACCTTC.

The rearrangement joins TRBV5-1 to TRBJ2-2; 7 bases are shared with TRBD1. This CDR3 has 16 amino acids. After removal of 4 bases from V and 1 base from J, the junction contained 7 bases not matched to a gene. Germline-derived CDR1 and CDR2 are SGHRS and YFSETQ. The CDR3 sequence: CASSPSGTVNTGELFF. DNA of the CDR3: TGCGCCAGCAGCCCATCCGGGACAGTGAACACCGGGGAGCTGTTTTTT.

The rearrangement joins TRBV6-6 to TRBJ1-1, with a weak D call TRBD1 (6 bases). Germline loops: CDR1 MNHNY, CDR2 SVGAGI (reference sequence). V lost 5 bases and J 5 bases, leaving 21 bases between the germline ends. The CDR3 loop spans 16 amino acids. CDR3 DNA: TGTGCCAGCAGTCCAACCCCACAGGGATCCCCTACTGAAGCTTTCTTT. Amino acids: CASSPTPQGSPTEAFF.

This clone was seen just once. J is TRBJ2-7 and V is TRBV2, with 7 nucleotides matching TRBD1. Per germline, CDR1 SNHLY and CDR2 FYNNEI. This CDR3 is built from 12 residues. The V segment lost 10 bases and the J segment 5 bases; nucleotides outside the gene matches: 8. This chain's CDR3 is CATLDRWNEQYF. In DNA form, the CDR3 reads TGTGCCACCCTGGACAGGTGGAACGAGCAGTACTTC. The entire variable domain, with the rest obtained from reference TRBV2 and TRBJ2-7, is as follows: EPEVTQTPSHQVTQMGQEVILRCVPISNHLYFYWYRQILGQKVEFLVSFYNNEISEKSEIFDDQFSVERPDGSNFTLKIRSTKLEDSAMYFCATLDRWNEQYFGPGTRLTVT.

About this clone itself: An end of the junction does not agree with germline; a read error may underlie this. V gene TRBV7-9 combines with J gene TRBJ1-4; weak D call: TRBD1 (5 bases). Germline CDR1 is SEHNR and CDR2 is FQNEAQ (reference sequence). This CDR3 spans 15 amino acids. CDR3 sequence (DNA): TGTTCCAGCAGCTTAGGGCCCCAGGGAAATGAAAAACTGTTTTTT. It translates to CSSSLGPQGNEKLFF.

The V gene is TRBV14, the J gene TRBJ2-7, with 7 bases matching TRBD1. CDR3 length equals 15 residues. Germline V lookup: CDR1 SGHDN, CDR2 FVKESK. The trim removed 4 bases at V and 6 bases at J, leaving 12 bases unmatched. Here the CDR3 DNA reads TGTGCCAGCAGCCGAGGGGGCGCTTCTGGATCCGAGCAGTACTTC. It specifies CASSRGGASGSEQYF.

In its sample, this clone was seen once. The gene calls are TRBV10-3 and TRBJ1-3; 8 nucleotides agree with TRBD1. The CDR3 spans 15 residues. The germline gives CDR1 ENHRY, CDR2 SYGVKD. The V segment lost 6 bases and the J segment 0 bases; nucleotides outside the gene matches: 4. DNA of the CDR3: TGTGCCATCAGCCGACAGGGGAGCTCTGGAAACACCATATATTTT. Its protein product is CAISRQGSSGNTIYF.

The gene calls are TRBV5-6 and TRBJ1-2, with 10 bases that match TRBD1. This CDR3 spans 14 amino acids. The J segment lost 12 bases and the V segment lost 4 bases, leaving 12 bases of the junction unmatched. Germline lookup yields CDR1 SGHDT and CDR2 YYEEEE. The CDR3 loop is CASSTPGQGRSDTF. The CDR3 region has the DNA TGTGCCAGCAGCACCCCGGGACAGGGGCGTTCTGACACCTTC.

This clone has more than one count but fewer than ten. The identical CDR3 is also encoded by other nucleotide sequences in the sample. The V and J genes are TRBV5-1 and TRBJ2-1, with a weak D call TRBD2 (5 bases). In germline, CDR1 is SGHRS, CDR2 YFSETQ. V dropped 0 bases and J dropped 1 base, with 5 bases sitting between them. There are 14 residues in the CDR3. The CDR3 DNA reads TGCGCCAGCAGCTTGGGACTATCCTACAATGAGCAGTTCTTC. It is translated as CASSLGLSYNEQFF.

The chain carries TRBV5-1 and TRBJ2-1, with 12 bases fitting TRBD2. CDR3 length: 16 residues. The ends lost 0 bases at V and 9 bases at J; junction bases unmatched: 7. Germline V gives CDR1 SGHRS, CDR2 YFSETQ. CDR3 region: CASSLVASGGAGEQFF. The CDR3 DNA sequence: TGCGCCAGCAGCTTGGTAGCTAGCGGGGGGGCCGGTGAGCAGTTCTTC. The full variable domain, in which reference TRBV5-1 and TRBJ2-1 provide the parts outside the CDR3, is KAGVTQTPRYLIKTRGQQVTLSCSPISGHRSVSWYQQTPGQGLQFLFEYFSETQRNKGNFPGRFSGRQFSNSRSEMNVSTLELGDSALYLCASSLVASGGAGEQFFGPGTRLTVL.

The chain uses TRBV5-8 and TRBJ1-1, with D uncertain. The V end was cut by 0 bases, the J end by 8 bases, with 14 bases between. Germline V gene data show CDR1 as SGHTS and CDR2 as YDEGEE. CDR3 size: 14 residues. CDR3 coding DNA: TGTGCCAGCAGCTTGGCCGCAGCCCAGGCAGAAGCTTTCTTT. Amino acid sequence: CASSLAAAQAEAFF.

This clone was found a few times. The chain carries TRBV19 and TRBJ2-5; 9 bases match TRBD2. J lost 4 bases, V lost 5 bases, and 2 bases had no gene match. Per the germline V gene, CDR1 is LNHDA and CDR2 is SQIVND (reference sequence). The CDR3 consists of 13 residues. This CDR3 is CASSWTSAETQYF. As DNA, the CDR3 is TGTGCCAGTAGTTGGACTAGCGCAGAGACCCAGTACTTC.